This T cell receptor beta chain was identified in a study of T-cell reconstitution after alpha-beta-depleted transplantation in children. Trimming cost V 3 bases and J 3 bases, with 12 bases left between them. CDR3 length: 14 residues. Germline CDR1 LGHNA, CDR2 YSLEER. TCRbeta library preparation incorporated unique molecular identifiers. TCRdb called the PCR reads again in MiXCR, with one record for every CDR3 protein. This table has approximately 490,000 distinct CDR3 sequences, about an eighth appearing once. Material: PBMCs from the stem cell graft donor, obtained from the stem cell graft. V gene TRBV4-3 combines with J gene TRBJ2-7; unclear D gene. This sequence was found in a human donor who donated a stem cell graft to a child with combined immunodeficiency. The CDR3 protein is CASSQEIQLYEQYF. The DNA for the CDR3 is TGCGCCAGCAGCCAGGAGATTCAACTCTACGAGCAGTACTTC.